Listed below are T cell receptor beta chains from one sample, sequenced in a study of T cell changes during pregnancy in multiple sclerosis. The method was immunoSEQ multiplex PCR; TCRdb's version includes in-frame clones alone and lacks a portion of them. The repertoire holds about 57,000 clones, with under 95% as singletons. Sequences were derived from peripheral blood, sampled after pregnancy. The receptors stem from a female donor in good health, enrolled as a control in a pregnancy study. The CDR3 runs from the conserved cysteine through the conserved F or W. Each record gives: J gene, D gene, V gene, CDR3 protein. D genes are given only for firm matches.

>TRBJ1-3|NA|TRBV30
CAWQGPSGNTIYF
>TRBJ2-7|TRBD1|TRBV7-2
CASSLGPGQASSYEQYF
>TRBJ2-1|NA|TRBV6-5
CASSYDGGSGEQFF
>TRBJ2-1|TRBD2|TRBV27
CASSSGRLAGTNEQFF
>TRBJ2-7|TRBD1|TRBV7-6
CASSLEPGGPRGEQYF
>TRBJ1-2|TRBD1|TRBV29-1
CSVEPGTASYGYTF
>TRBJ2-1|NA|TRBV28
CASSLSGEQFF
>TRBJ2-1|TRBD2|TRBV7-9
CAIHFSGSVYNEQFF
>TRBJ1-4|NA|TRBV29-1
CSVGLTGSEKLFF
>TRBJ2-2|NA|TRBV6-5
CASSYQIQKTGELFF
>TRBJ1-1|TRBD1|TRBV30
CAYGLAGTVVTEAFF
>TRBJ2-3|NA|TRBV20-1
CSALDGTQYF
>TRBJ2-2|NA|TRBV7-2
CASSSQVTGELFF
>TRBJ2-7|NA|TRBV19
CASSMYETASYEQYF
>TRBJ2-1|NA|TRBV11-1
CASSRLATSYNEQFF
>TRBJ2-7|TRBD2|TRBV10-1
CASGGGTSHYEQYF
>TRBJ1-2|NA|TRBV10-3
CAIRAVGYTF
>TRBJ2-3|NA|TRBV6-5
CASSYSLGQSQYF
>TRBJ2-5|NA|TRBV7-9
CASSGWTALQETQYF
>TRBJ2-6|NA|TRBV7-9
CASSLKGGANVLTF
>TRBJ1-1|NA|TRBV4-1
CASSQEYRFEAFF
>TRBJ1-2|NA|TRBV14
CASSQDRLGRDFYGYTF
>TRBJ1-1|NA|TRBV11-3
CASSFSVNTEAFF
>TRBJ2-1|TRBD2|TRBV7-2
CASSFLAGGPEDEQFF
>TRBJ2-1|NA|TRBV27
CASSLKSGATYNEQFF
>TRBJ1-1|NA|TRBV7-2
CASSLSPRNTEAFF
>TRBJ2-1|TRBD2|TRBV5-1
CASSAASGRAFGNEQFF
>TRBJ2-1|TRBD2|TRBV7-7
CASSLERGLEQFF
>TRBJ1-2|NA|TRBV29-1
CSVVQGGDGYTF
>TRBJ2-5|NA|TRBV29-1
CSVSGMQETQYF
>TRBJ1-1|TRBD1|TRBV5-1
CASSLASGGTEAFF
>TRBJ1-4|NA|TRBV7-9
CASSLWGGNEKLFF
>TRBJ2-5|TRBD2|TRBV4-1
CASSQVRTSGGLNQETQYF
>TRBJ1-1|NA|TRBV11-3
CASSLDDWQGRVEAFF
>TRBJ2-1|TRBD2|TRBV5-4
CASSPLAGGRNEQFF
>TRBJ2-7|TRBD2|TRBV5-4
CASSLTPLAGAREQYF
>TRBJ1-2|TRBD1|TRBV7-2
CASSKGQGRGYTF
>TRBJ1-2|NA|TRBV19
CASSIAGSNYGYTF
>TRBJ1-1|NA|TRBV29-1
CSGGGGQAAEAFF
>TRBJ2-7|TRBD1|TRBV7-3
CASSRGQPPYEQYF
>TRBJ1-5|NA|TRBV4-2
CASSQGGDNQPQHF
>TRBJ2-4|NA|TRBV11-2
CASNRVANIQYF
>TRBJ1-2|TRBD1|TRBV28
CASRSPTGVNGYTF
>TRBJ1-4|TRBD1|TRBV27
CASSDRASAGKLFF
>TRBJ1-6|NA|TRBV6-4
CASSATGTNSPLHF
>TRBJ2-5|NA|TRBV15
CATSSDRNHQETQYF
>TRBJ2-1|TRBD2|TRBV11-2
CASSLSSGSIYEQFF
>TRBJ2-4|TRBD2|TRBV5-6
CASTSGGERVNIQYF
>TRBJ2-3|NA|TRBV5-8
CASSLRAGEGTDTQYF